This T cell receptor (beta chain) was identified in a study of cytomegalovirus exposure and HLA in healthy donors. Notes on the study in general: Previous analysis showed most TCR beta V segments were productive about 87% or about 30% of the time. Reported results showed that the classifier diagnosed cytomegalovirus status with high specificity and sensitivity.

Losses at the gene ends were 4 bases for V and 3 bases for J; bases not matched to a gene: 5. Germline values: CDR1 SGHTA, CDR2 FQGNSA. This CDR3 comprises 15 residues. The PCR contained 60 Vbeta and 13 Jbeta primers. The method was immunoSEQ multiplex PCR; TCRdb's version includes in-frame clones alone and lacks a portion of them. The sample holds approximately 170,000 clones, roughly 75% seen once. On this clone itself: What it recognizes is unknown.

The chain is built from TRBV7-2 and TRBJ2-7, with TRBD1 identical over 11 bases. The sequenced material came from PBMCs. This clonotype was sampled from a man aged 30 to 39 in good health and CMV-seropositive. Written as DNA, the CDR3 is TGTGCCAGCAGCTCGCCGGGACAGGGGGTCTACGAGCAGTACTTC. This translates into CASSSPGQGVYEQYF.